Below are 25 T cell receptor beta chains sequenced from a single sample in a study of OX40 agonist ivuxolimab in advanced cancers. The method was immunoSEQ multiplex PCR; TCRdb's version includes in-frame clones alone and lacks a portion of them. This table holds 80,000 to 100,000 clones, roughly nine tenths found once. Sequencing used CD4+ or CD8+ T cells sorted from blood, obtained in a trial of the OX40 agonist ivuxolimab. The receptor set was obtained from an adult with an advanced solid tumor such as melanoma, head and neck, liver or kidney cancer.

Worth noting for this clone: Other DNA sequences in the same sample also yield this CDR3. V usage is TRBV7-9 and J usage is TRBJ1-4, with 8 nucleotides matching TRBD1. The CDR3 consists of 14 residues. V shed 3 bases and J 5 bases; nucleotides not matched to a gene: 2. Germline V CDR1 and CDR2: SEHNR, FQNEAQ (reference sequence). This CDR3 reads CASSLDRVNEKLFF. Here the CDR3 DNA reads TGTGCCAGCAGCTTGGACAGGGTAAATGAAAAACTGTTTTTT.

The genes are TRBV7-4 and TRBJ2-7, with a tentative D call TRBD1 (6 bases). The CDR3 is 12 amino acids. Trimming took 8 bases from V and 7 from J, leaving 15 bases between them. Germline loops: CDR1 SGHVT, CDR2 SQSDAQ. CDR3: CASQGGPGEQYF. The CDR3 bases are TGTGCCAGCCAAGGGGGTCCGGGGGAGCAGTACTTC.

The count of this clone is one. The V gene is TRBV5-1, the J gene TRBJ1-1; D call uncertain. Germline V gene sequence: CDR1 SGHRS, CDR2 YFSETQ. With 4 bases removed from V and 1 base from J, the gap between germline ends came to 11 bases. The CDR3 totals 14 residues. CDR3 loop: CASSVPTGNTEAFF. CDR3 DNA sequence: TGCGCCAGCAGCGTGCCTACTGGGAACACTGAAGCTTTCTTT.

This clone occurred a few times. CDR3 DNA: TGTGCCAGCAGTTACACACTAGCGGGGGGCCACGAGCAGTACTTC. It codes for CASSYTLAGGHEQYF. The chain links TRBV6-5 to TRBJ2-7; 12 nucleotides align to TRBD2. V lost 2 bases and J lost 5; bases outside the gene matches: 4. This CDR3 has 15 residues. Germline V lookup: CDR1 MNHEY, CDR2 SVGAGI.

V gene TRBV19 combines with J gene TRBJ2-7, with 10 positions matching TRBD2. The germline V gene encodes CDR1 LNHDA and CDR2 SQIVND (reference sequence). CDR3 length equals 14 residues. Trimming removed 5 bases from V and 2 bases from J; junction bases left unmatched: 3. The CDR3 DNA is TGTGCCAGTAGTTATCTAGCGGGGGCCTACGAGCAGTACTTC. This gives the protein CASSYLAGAYEQYF. The full variable domain, rest sourced from reference TRBV19 and TRBJ2-7, is DGGITQSPKYLFRKEGQNVTLSCEQNLNHDAMYWYRQDPGQGLRLIYYSQIVNDFQKGDIAEGYSVSREKKESFPLTVTSAQKNPTAFYLCASSYLAGAYEQYFGPGTRLTVT.

V is TRBV2 and J is TRBJ1-3; TRBD1 might be the D (5 bases). This CDR3 region has 14 residues. V dropped 6 bases and J dropped 0 bases, with 9 bases sitting between them. Per the germline V gene, CDR1 is SNHLY and CDR2 is FYNNEI. The CDR3 sequence: CASREQVSGNTIYF. For the CDR3, the DNA is TGTGCCAGCAGGGAACAGGTCTCTGGAAACACCATATATTTT.

The chain combines TRBV5-1 with TRBJ1-2; 9 bases fit TRBD1. Trimming at V came to 2 bases and at J to 5 bases, leaving 7 bases not matched to a gene. Germline lookup yields CDR1 SGHRS and CDR2 YFSETQ. The CDR3 runs to 15 residues. The CDR3 loop reads CASSFGDRVGYGYTF. DNA for the CDR3: TGCGCCAGCAGCTTTGGGGACAGGGTAGGGTATGGCTACACCTTC.

This clone has only a few counts. The V gene is TRBV30, the J gene TRBJ1-5, with 7 bases fitting TRBD1. The CDR3 covers 13 residues. Germline V gene lookup returns CDR1 GTSNPN and CDR2 SVGIG (reference sequence). Trimming cost V 7 bases and J 6 bases; bases outside gene matches: 9. CDR3 in DNA: TGTGCCTCACAGACAGGGCAGGGTCAGCCCCAGCATTTT. Translating gives CASQTGQGQPQHF.

The J gene is TRBJ2-2, the V gene TRBV7-2, with unresolved D. Germline V gives CDR1 SGHTA, CDR2 FQGNSA. The V gene lost 5 bases and the J gene lost 0 bases, with 13 bases spanning the gap. The CDR3 runs 16 residues. Written as DNA, the CDR3 is TGTGCCAGCAGCAACCAGGCGCTCACGAACACCGGGGAGCTGTTTTTT. Protein: CASSNQALTNTGELFF.

The chain recombines TRBV30 with TRBJ1-1; D remains ambiguous. Germline values: CDR1 GTSNPN, CDR2 SVGIG (reference sequence). There are 15 residues in the CDR3. V was clipped by 2 bases and J by 3 bases, with 16 bases between them. The CDR3 reads CAWSYPGSLYTEAFF. For the CDR3, the DNA is TGTGCCTGGAGTTACCCGGGATCCCTCTACACTGAAGCTTTCTTT.

The CDR3 protein is CASSLGGNYGYTF. CDR3 DNA sequence: TGTGCCAGCAGCTTAGGTGGAAACTATGGCTACACCTTC. The chain uses TRBV13 and TRBJ1-2, with unresolved D. Germline CDR1 and CDR2: PRHDT and FYEKMQ (reference sequence). CDR3 length: 13 residues. The ends were cut back, 0 bases at V and 2 bases at J, with 4 bases in the middle.

CDR3: CAWSVQGGSEKLFF. The CDR3 DNA reads TGTGCCTGGAGTGTTCAAGGGGGCTCTGAAAAACTGTTTTTT. V usage is TRBV30 and J usage is TRBJ1-4; 7 bases fit TRBD1. Germline CDR1 reads GTSNPN; CDR2 reads SVGIG (reference sequence). The CDR3 loop spans 14 amino acids. V lost 0 bases to trimming and J lost 7 bases; unmatched junction nucleotides: 5.

The V call is TRBV21-1, the J call TRBJ1-1. TRBV21-1 corresponds to a pseudogene. This CDR3 has 14 residues. The CDR3 DNA reads TGTGCCAGCATTAACAGACCGGGGAACACTGAAGCTTTCTTT. It yields the protein CASINRPGNTEAFF.

This clone appeared a single time. V gene TRBV25-1 combines with J gene TRBJ2-5; D is perhaps TRBD1 or TRBD2 (5 bases each). This CDR3 is 13 amino acids long. The V and J ends lost 2 bases and 5 bases respectively, with 9 bases between them. CDR1 and CDR2 (germline): MGHDK, SYGVNS. In DNA, the CDR3 is TGTGCCAGCAGTGAACCAGGGAGCGAGACCCAGTACTTC. Its protein product is CASSEPGSETQYF.

This clone came up once. The chain has TRBV2 and TRBJ2-7, with D possibly matching TRBD1 (5 bases). Germline values: CDR1 SNHLY, CDR2 FYNNEI. V lost 4 bases and J 3 bases, leaving 10 bases between the germline ends. This CDR3 comprises 13 residues. Here the CDR3 DNA reads TGTGCCAGCAGTGGGACACTCGTCTACGAGCAGTACTTC. Protein product: CASSGTLVYEQYF.

The chain couples TRBV7-6 to TRBJ2-2, with D possibly being TRBD1 (8 bases). Per germline, CDR1 SGHVS and CDR2 FNYEAQ. The V gene lost 3 bases and the J gene lost 0 bases, with 20 bases spanning the gap. The CDR3 length is 19 residues. Written as DNA, the CDR3 is TGTGCCAGCAGCTTTGGTGCCCTAACAGGGGGGGCGAACACCGGGGAGCTGTTTTTT. Translating it yields CASSFGALTGGANTGELFF.

In its sample, this clone was seen once. In DNA form, the CDR3 reads TGTGCCAGCAGCTCTGGAATAGGGGGCCTGGAGACCCAGTACTTC. Translating gives CASSSGIGGLETQYF. The chain has TRBV7-9 and TRBJ2-5; 7 positions agree with TRBD1. CDR3 length: 15 amino acids. The trim removed 4 bases at V and 5 bases at J, leaving 10 bases unmatched. Germline loops: CDR1 SEHNR, CDR2 FQNEAQ (reference sequence).

This chain uses TRBV7-9 with TRBJ1-5; D is ambiguous. The CDR3 consists of 14 residues. The germline V and J ends were trimmed by 5 bases and 2 bases, with 10 bases remaining between them. The germline V gene has CDR1 SEHNR and CDR2 FQNEAQ (reference sequence). This CDR3 is CASSRDVGNQPQHF. The CDR3 DNA is TGTGCCAGCAGCCGTGACGTCGGCAATCAGCCCCAGCATTTT.

The gene calls are TRBV9 and TRBJ1-5, with a tentative D call TRBD1 (5 bases). V dropped 0 bases and J dropped 3 bases, with 10 bases sitting between them. Per germline, CDR1 SGDLS and CDR2 YYNGEE. The CDR3 totals 15 residues. The CDR3 is CASSVEPGLNQPQHF. CDR3 sequence (DNA): TGTGCCAGCAGCGTAGAACCAGGGCTCAATCAGCCCCAGCATTTT.

CDR3 in amino acids: CAWSETGTSWYF. As DNA, the CDR3 is TGTGCCTGGAGTGAAACCGGGACTTCGTGGTACTTC. V and J are TRBV30 and TRBJ2-7, with D possibly being TRBD2 (6 bases). From germline, CDR1 is GTSNPN and CDR2 SVGIG (reference sequence). V was cut by 1 base and J by 12 bases, with 16 bases left in between. This CDR3 region has 12 residues.

The chain joins TRBV2 to TRBJ2-5; 7 bases align to TRBD2. The CDR3 covers 12 residues. Looked up from germline, CDR1 is SNHLY and CDR2 is FYNNEI. J lost 2 bases, V lost 9 bases, and 3 bases had no gene match. The CDR3 loop reads CASAGLQETQYF. Here the CDR3 DNA reads TGTGCCAGTGCGGGACTACAAGAGACCCAGTACTTC.

DNA for the CDR3: TGTGCCAGCAGTGATACCGGGCTTTATAGCAATCAGCCCCAGCATTTT. Translated: CASSDTGLYSNQPQHF. The chain links TRBV2 to TRBJ1-5; D is unresolved. V dropped 3 bases and J dropped 0 bases, with 12 bases sitting between them. CDR1 is SNHLY, CDR2 FYNNEI, per germline. This CDR3 has 16 amino acids. Drawing the rest from reference TRBV2 and TRBJ1-5, the complete variable domain is EPEVTQTPSHQVTQMGQEVILRCVPISNHLYFYWYRQILGQKVEFLVSFYNNEISEKSEIFDDQFSVERPDGSNFTLKIRSTKLEDSAMYFCASSDTGLYSNQPQHFGDGTRLSIL.

This clone is a singleton in its sample. The chain carries TRBV30 and TRBJ2-7; perhaps TRBD1 as D (6 bases). V was clipped by 4 bases and J by 3 bases, with 13 bases between them. The germline CDR1 and CDR2 sequences are GTSNPN and SVGIG (reference sequence). This CDR3 is built from 13 residues. The CDR3 DNA sequence: TGTGCCTGGACCTCCGGGACACTCTACGAGCAGTACTTC. This encodes CAWTSGTLYEQYF.

V gene TRBV19 combines with J gene TRBJ2-7; D not resolved. Germline CDR1 and CDR2: LNHDA and SQIVND (reference sequence). The ends were cut back, 3 bases at V and 5 bases at J, with 8 bases in the middle. The CDR3 spans 12 residues. CDR3 bases: TGTGCCAGTAGTATTATGGGGAACGAGCAGTACTTC. Translation gives CASSIMGNEQYF. Looking up the rest from reference TRBV19 and TRBJ2-7 gives the full variable domain: DGGITQSPKYLFRKEGQNVTLSCEQNLNHDAMYWYRQDPGQGLRLIYYSQIVNDFQKGDIAEGYSVSREKKESFPLTVTSAQKNPTAFYLCASSIMGNEQYFGPGTRLTVT.

The genes are TRBV12-5 and TRBJ2-3; D gene uncertain. The V end was cut by 1 base, the J end by 0 bases, with 5 bases between. This CDR3 region has 14 residues. Germline V gene data show CDR1 as LGHNT and CDR2 as FRNRAP. The CDR3 DNA reads as TGTGCTAGTGGTTTGGGGGGTAGCACAGATACGCAGTATTTT. This gives the protein CASGLGGSTDTQYF. Based on the CDR3 plus reference TRBV12-5 and TRBJ2-3, the full variable domain is DARVTQTPRHKVTEMGQEVTMRCQPILGHNTVFWYRQTMMQGLELLAYFRNRAPLDDSGMPKDRFSAEMPDATLATLKIQPSEPRDSAVYFCASGLGGSTDTQYFGPGTRLTVL.